Each of the 26 T cell receptor beta chains below was sequenced from the same sample in a study of blood T cells in healthy people across ages. Next came a second PCR, run for about 7 to 12 cycles, which used a sample-barcoded 5' primer along with a J-beta primer mix. From the 5' RACE reads, TCRdb called clonotypes with MiXCR, one entry per CDR3 protein. The sample includes under 800,000 distinct CDR3 sequences, approximately 39% of them seen just once. Sequenced material: blood. These receptors were collected from an older woman in good health.

The V gene is TRBV7-2, the J gene TRBJ1-3, with D perhaps matching TRBD1 (6 bases). V was shortened by 5 bases and J by 0 bases, with 17 bases between the two germline ends. Germline V gene data show CDR1 as SGHTA and CDR2 as FQGNSA. The CDR3 covers 17 residues. The DNA for the CDR3 is TGTGCCAGCAGCGCGCTCGGGGGGGGCTACTCTGGAAACACCATATATTTT. Protein sequence: CASSALGGGYSGNTIYF.

V gene TRBV5-6 combines with J gene TRBJ2-5; D uncertain. The CDR3 covers 12 residues. The V end was cut by 6 bases, the J end by 5 bases, with 11 bases between. The germline V gene encodes CDR1 SGHDT and CDR2 YYEEEE. CDR3 nucleotides: TGTGCCAGCACCGTTAACGAGGAGACCCAGTACTTC. Its protein is CASTVNEETQYF.

This clonotype turned up a few times. V usage is TRBV12-5 and J usage is TRBJ1-2, with TRBD1 as a possible D gene (5 bases). This CDR3 is built from 15 residues. V shed 3 bases and J shed 7 bases, with 18 bases lying between them. Germline lookup yields CDR1 LGHNT and CDR2 FRNRAP. CDR3 protein: CASGLVVGTSLGYTF. For the CDR3, the DNA is TGTGCTAGTGGTTTAGTGGTAGGGACGTCTCTTGGCTACACCTTC.

The gene calls are TRBV5-6 and TRBJ2-3; 13 bases align to TRBD2. V shed 0 bases, J shed 3 bases, and the junction held 4 bases outside the gene matches. This CDR3 has 17 amino acids. The V gene's germline CDR1 is SGHDT and CDR2 YYEEEE. CDR3 sequence reads: CASSLAGTSGVTDTQYF. For the CDR3, the DNA is TGTGCCAGCAGCTTGGCCGGGACTAGCGGGGTTACAGATACGCAGTATTTT.

The V and J genes are TRBV1 and TRBJ2-1. TRBV1 is termed a pseudogene. CDR3 length: 8 amino acids. The CDR3 reads CTRNEQFF. The CDR3 DNA reads as TGCACTCGGAATGAGCAGTTCTTC.

The J gene is TRBJ2-4, the V gene TRBV7-2; D is possibly TRBD2 (5 bases). The tail of the sequence fits TRBJ2-5 better, so the J call may be wrong. The CDR3 length is 13 residues. CDR1 and CDR2 (germline): SGHTA, FQGNSA. Here the CDR3 reads CASSGELQETQYF. The CDR3 nucleotides are TGTGCCAGCAGTGGGGAGCTTCAAGAGACCCAGTACTTC.

V usage is TRBV7-9 and J usage is TRBJ1-1; tentatively, D is TRBD1 (5 bases). The V gene's germline CDR1 is SEHNR and CDR2 FQNEAQ (reference sequence). The V end lost 3 bases, the J end lost 4 bases, and 6 bases lay between the germline ends. The CDR3 is 12 residues long. The CDR3 bases are TGTGCCAGCAGCTTCAGGGCCACTGAAGCTTTCTTT. This sequence encodes CASSFRATEAFF.

The chain joins TRBV20-1 to TRBJ2-1, with TRBD2 matching 11 bases. The end of the DNA fits TRBJ2-7 better, so the J call may be wrong. CDR1 and CDR2 from the germline V gene are DFQATT and SNEGSKA (reference sequence). The CDR3 has 18 residues. The CDR3 reads CSARDLAGGATTYNEQYF. CDR3 bases: TGCAGTGCTAGAGATCTAGCGGGAGGTGCCACTACCTACAATGAGCAGTACTTC.

Only a few counts were recorded for this clonotype. The genes are TRBV19 and TRBJ2-3; D tentatively fits TRBD1 or TRBD2 (6 bases each). Per the germline V gene, CDR1 is LNHDA and CDR2 is SQIVND (reference sequence). The CDR3 covers 14 residues. The germline V and J ends were trimmed by 8 bases and 2 bases, with 14 bases remaining between them. DNA of the CDR3: TGTGCCAGTTCGGACGGGGGCCACACAGATACGCAGTATTTT. Translation gives CASSDGGHTDTQYF.

The J gene is TRBJ2-5, the V gene TRBV20-1, with a possible D match to TRBD1 (6 bases). The CDR3 is made up of 15 amino acids. The germline V and J ends were trimmed by 6 bases and 0 bases, with 17 bases remaining between them. In germline, CDR1 is DFQATT, CDR2 SNEGSKA (reference sequence). The CDR3 DNA is TGCAGTGCGCCCGAACAGGGAAGGTACCAAGAGACCCAGTACTTC. It specifies CSAPEQGRYQETQYF.

This clonotype was counted between two and nine times. The V and J genes are TRBV5-1 and TRBJ1-2; D is undetermined. The germline gives CDR1 SGHRS, CDR2 YFSETQ. Between the trimmed V and J ends, which lost 4 bases and 4 bases, there was a span of 11 bases. The CDR3 loop spans 13 amino acids. The chain's CDR3 is CASSRGSIYGYTF. The CDR3 DNA reads as TGCGCCAGCAGCCGCGGGTCGATCTATGGCTACACCTTC.

This clonotype was seen a handful of times. V gene TRBV29-1 combines with J gene TRBJ2-3; the D gene is possibly TRBD2 (5 bases). The CDR3 is made up of 14 amino acids. V lost 6 bases to trimming and J lost 1 base, with 14 bases between them. Looked up from germline, CDR1 is SQVTM and CDR2 is ANQGSEA. CDR3 in DNA: TGCAGCGTGGTACTAGGGCTGGGCACAGATACGCAGTATTTT. Its translation is CSVVLGLGTDTQYF.

This clonotype showed up just a few times. The chain has TRBV4-1 and TRBJ2-7; D is ambiguous. Germline loops: CDR1 MGHRA, CDR2 YSYEKL. Trimming cost V 0 bases and J 5 bases, with 17 bases left between them. The CDR3 consists of 16 residues. CDR3 DNA sequence: TGCGCCAGCAGCCAAGAAGGGATTTCGACAAGCCACGAGCAGTACTTC. Residues: CASSQEGISTSHEQYF.

The chain couples TRBV9 to TRBJ2-3, with TRBD2 as a possible D gene (6 bases). Germline loops: CDR1 SGDLS, CDR2 YYNGEE. The CDR3 sequence is 16 residues long. V was pared by 5 bases and J by 7 bases, with 23 bases between. CDR3 nucleotides: TGTGCCAGCAGTGGAATAGCGGACCCCCTCGGAAATACGCAGTATTTT. This gives the protein CASSGIADPLGNTQYF.

This sequence joins TRBV28 and TRBJ2-5; D possibly corresponds to TRBD2 (6 bases). V lost 5 bases to trimming and J lost 1 base, with 17 bases between them. CDR1 is MDHEN, CDR2 SYDVKM, per germline. This CDR3 is 16 amino acids long. The CDR3, as DNA: TGTGCCAGCAGTCCTAGACTAGTGGTCTCCCAAGAGACCCAGTACTTC. Translation gives CASSPRLVVSQETQYF. The full variable domain, its missing parts supplied by reference TRBV28 and TRBJ2-5, is DVKVTQSSRYLVKRTGEKVFLECVQDMDHENMFWYRQDPGLGLRLIYFSYDVKMKEKGDIPEGYSVSREKKERFSLILESASTNQTSMYLCASSPRLVVSQETQYFGPGTRLLVL.

The chain combines TRBV6-4 with TRBJ1-5; D is possibly TRBD1 (5 bases). Germline loops: CDR1 MRHNA, CDR2 SNTAGT. The germline V and J ends were trimmed by 4 bases and 7 bases, with 11 bases remaining between them. The CDR3 has 13 amino acids. The CDR3, as DNA: TGTGCCAGCAGTGCGGATTGGGGGCAGCCCCAGCATTTT. As protein: CASSADWGQPQHF.

This clonotype was detected many times. Germline is not matched at one junction end, which may reflect a read error. The gene calls are TRBV20-1 and TRBJ2-7; D possibly corresponds to TRBD2 (5 bases). The V gene's germline CDR1 is DFQATT and CDR2 SNEGSKA (reference sequence). The CDR3 is 13 amino acids. The CDR3 spells CSAPGEEGYVQYF. For the CDR3, the DNA is TGCAGTGCCCCGGGTGAAGAGGGTTACGTGCAGTACTTC.

V gene TRBV27 combines with J gene TRBJ1-2; 9 nucleotides align to TRBD1. Trimming took 8 bases from V and 7 from J; bases not matched to a gene: 5. Germline-derived CDR1 and CDR2 are MNHEY and SMNVEV (reference sequence). The CDR3 is made up of 12 amino acids. CDR3 DNA sequence: TGTGCCAGCGGACAGGGGAGTTGTGGCTACACCTTC. Translating it yields CASGQGSCGYTF.

The chain has TRBV5-1 and TRBJ2-3; TRBD1 matches at 7 bases. Trimming at V came to 1 base and at J to 4 bases, leaving 6 bases not matched to a gene. This CDR3 comprises 15 residues. Per germline, CDR1 SGHRS and CDR2 YFSETQ. In DNA form, the CDR3 reads TGCGCCAGCAGCTTGAATCAGGGGGATGCAGATACGCAGTATTTT. Translated, it gives CASSLNQGDADTQYF. Complete variable domain (other parts from reference TRBV5-1 and TRBJ2-3): KAGVTQTPRYLIKTRGQQVTLSCSPISGHRSVSWYQQTPGQGLQFLFEYFSETQRNKGNFPGRFSGRQFSNSRSEMNVSTLELGDSALYLCASSLNQGDADTQYFGPGTRLTVL.

The rearrangement joins TRBV7-3 to TRBJ2-1, with 8 bases that match TRBD1. This CDR3 has 15 amino acids. Germline CDR1 reads SGHTA; CDR2 reads FQGTGA. Losses at the gene ends were 5 bases for V and 7 bases for J; bases not matched to a gene: 10. CDR3 region: CASSPRTGRGNEQFF. The CDR3 DNA reads as TGTGCCAGCAGCCCGAGGACAGGGCGGGGAAATGAGCAGTTCTTC.

This clonotype has just a few counts. The chain links TRBV7-2 to TRBJ2-6; D unclear. This CDR3 contains 18 residues. Germline-derived CDR1 and CDR2 are SGHTA and FQGNSA. V lost 2 bases and J lost 1, with 15 bases in between. The CDR3 region is CASSLISIFSSGANVLTF. In DNA, the CDR3 is TGTGCCAGCAGCTTAATCTCCATCTTCTCATCTGGGGCCAACGTCCTGACTTTC.

This clonotype was seen only a few times. The V and J genes are TRBV18 and TRBJ2-3; D gene uncertain. V dropped 3 bases and J dropped 4 bases, with 11 bases sitting between them. The CDR3 has 14 residues. The germline gives CDR1 KGHSH, CDR2 LQKENI. CDR3 sequence (DNA): TGTGCCAGCTCACCTGACCGTCCCGCAGATACGCAGTATTTT. Residues: CASSPDRPADTQYF.

This rearrangement joins TRBV7-2 to TRBJ2-1, with TRBD2 matching over 11 bases. Trimming at V came to 6 bases and at J to 8 bases, leaving 9 bases not matched to a gene. The CDR3 sequence is 15 residues long. Germline CDR1 is SGHTA and CDR2 is FQGNSA. The CDR3 DNA is TGTGCCAGCAGACCAACTAGCGGGAGTCGCTATGAGCAGTTCTTC. As protein: CASRPTSGSRYEQFF.

This chain links TRBV29-1 with TRBJ2-2; D uncertain. CDR1 is SQVTM, CDR2 ANQGSEA, per germline. The CDR3 is 14 residues long. V dropped 0 bases and J dropped 0 bases, with 5 bases sitting between them. Here the CDR3 reads CSVEDLTNTGELFF. The CDR3 DNA reads TGCAGCGTTGAAGATCTTACGAACACCGGGGAGCTGTTTTTT.

This clonotype was picked up many times. The chain links TRBV20-1 to TRBJ2-1; D unresolved. The germline V gene has CDR1 DFQATT and CDR2 SNEGSKA (reference sequence). Trimming removed 5 bases from V and 3 bases from J, with 14 bases in between. The CDR3 extends over 14 amino acids. CDR3 amino acids: CSARAALGYNEQFF. CDR3 coding DNA: TGCAGTGCTCGGGCGGCCCTTGGCTACAATGAGCAGTTCTTC.

This clonotype was recorded at least ten times. J is TRBJ2-4 and V is TRBV29-1; D is undetermined. The V end was cut by 0 bases, the J end by 6 bases, with 3 bases between. This CDR3 has 11 amino acids. Germline loops: CDR1 SQVTM, CDR2 ANQGSEA. The chain's CDR3 is CSVEDINIQYF. The CDR3 region has the DNA TGCAGCGTTGAAGACATAAACATTCAGTACTTC.